This TCR beta chain is from a study of blood T cell repertoires in COVID-19. At the level of the study: In each case, the material was cDNA or gDNA derived from T cells, B-cell-depleted T cells, or PBMCs.

The CDR3 has 16 amino acids. V was clipped by 2 bases and J by 9 bases; unmatched bases: 10. From germline, CDR1 is MNHEY and CDR2 SVGAGI. Study members were between about 18 and 89 years old and lived in 24 US regions. Participants reported their clinical history, and cohort assignment relied on those reports. In the study's own analysis: The assay estimated nucleated cells by amplifying reference gene primers. The repertoire was sequenced with immunoSEQ multiplex PCR; TCRdb's copy has only in-frame clones and lacks some. Clone size and V and J calls were adopted from that table, with D and trimming inferred from the DNA. Of approximately 300,000 clones listed, around 90% are singletons.

The chain uses TRBV6-5 and TRBJ2-1; 10 bases are shared with TRBD2. This receptor was identified in a woman younger than 30 with acute COVID-19. Material for sequencing was PBMCs or T cells enriched from blood (not recorded which). In DNA form, the CDR3 reads TGTGCCAGCAGTTACGAAAGCGGGAGGGCCTTATCTGAGCAGTTCTTC. Residues: CASSYESGRALSEQFF.